Below are 27 T cell receptor beta chains sequenced from a single sample in a study of blood T cell repertoires in COVID-19. Repertoires were generated with immunoSEQ multiplex PCR, while TCRdb's copy carries only in-frame clones and drops some. The sample records roughly 220,000 clones, about 85% being singletons. Sequencing was carried out using peripheral blood. These receptors were collected from a man aged 30-40 years with active or convalescent COVID-19.

This clone was seen once. The chain combines TRBV6-5 with TRBJ2-7; 10 bases line up with TRBD2. Germline V gene data show CDR1 as MNHEY and CDR2 as SVGAGI. The CDR3 is 15 residues long. V gave up 6 bases and J gave up 4 bases; unmatched junction bases: 9. Here the CDR3 reads CASRPSLAGGYEQYF. The CDR3 DNA reads as TGTGCCAGCAGGCCCTCCTTAGCGGGGGGTTACGAGCAGTACTTC.

This clone showed up just once. V usage is TRBV5-1 and J usage is TRBJ1-6; D uncertain. Deletions cut 0 bases from V and 7 bases from J, with 11 bases between. In germline, CDR1 is SGHRS, CDR2 YFSETQ. CDR3 length equals 15 residues. The CDR3 loop is CASSLDWGGNSPLHF. Written as DNA, the CDR3 is TGCGCCAGCAGCTTGGATTGGGGAGGCAATTCACCCCTCCACTTT.

The chain combines TRBV7-2 with TRBJ2-1, with 8 bases lining up with TRBD2. Losses at the gene ends were 1 base for V and 9 bases for J; bases not matched to a gene: 11. Germline V lookup: CDR1 SGHTA, CDR2 FQGNSA. The CDR3 spans 16 residues. The CDR3 coding sequence is TGTGCCAGCAGCTTAGGGGCCTTCGTAGCGGGAAGTGAGCAGTTCTTC. It is translated as CASSLGAFVAGSEQFF.

The CDR3 region is CASSYSTAGAYNEQFF. CDR3 bases: TGTGCCAGCAGTTACTCGACAGCGGGAGCCTACAATGAGCAGTTCTTC. This rearrangement joins TRBV6-5 to TRBJ2-1; TRBD2 agrees at 8 bases. CDR1 is MNHEY, CDR2 SVGAGI, per germline. After removal of 0 bases from V and 2 bases from J, the junction contained 3 bases not matched to a gene. The CDR3 covers 16 residues.

This clone was seen only once. This chain uses TRBV3-1 (or the pseudogene TRBV3-2) with TRBJ2-5; 9 bases map to TRBD1. Germline trimming cut 1 base from V and 4 bases from J; bases unmatched to any gene: 4. The length of the CDR3 is 15 residues. The germline V gene encodes CDR1 LGHDT and CDR2 YNNKEL (reference sequence). In DNA, the CDR3 is TGTGCCAGCAGCCAAGGACAGGGGGTTGGAGAGACCCAGTACTTC. Encoded protein: CASSQGQGVGETQYF.

The rearrangement links TRBV14 to TRBJ2-1; 8 bases align to TRBD2. The germline gives CDR1 SGHDN, CDR2 FVKESK. The ends lost 2 bases at V and 3 bases at J; junction bases unmatched: 9. This CDR3 has 17 amino acids. The CDR3 loop is CASSQKGLAGYYNEQFF. The CDR3 bases are TGTGCCAGCAGCCAAAAGGGGCTAGCGGGCTACTACAATGAGCAGTTCTTC.

This clone showed up many times. This chain links TRBV4-1 with TRBJ2-3; 7 bases line up with TRBD1. The CDR3 is 15 amino acids. J was trimmed by 1 base and V by 1 base; bases with no gene match: 2. From germline, CDR1 is MGHRA and CDR2 YSYEKL. CDR3 sequence reads: CASSQGQGRTDTQYF. The CDR3, as DNA: TGCGCCAGCAGCCAAGGACAGGGCCGCACAGATACGCAGTATTTT.

The DNA of the CDR3 is TGTGCCATCAGTCAGACAGGGGCGGACACTGAAGCTTTCTTT. It specifies CAISQTGADTEAFF. J is TRBJ1-1 and V is TRBV10-3; 8 bases align to TRBD1. Germline V gene sequence: CDR1 ENHRY, CDR2 SYGVKD. The junction had 5 bases not matched to a gene; V was cut back by 5 bases and J by 3 bases. This CDR3 has 14 amino acids.

The gene calls are TRBV7-3 and TRBJ2-3; 8 bases line up with TRBD2. Germline assignment: CDR1 SGHTA and CDR2 FQGTGA. The J segment lost 4 bases and the V segment lost 1 base, leaving 7 bases of the junction unmatched. There are 16 residues in the CDR3. The CDR3 nucleotides are TGTGCCAGCAGCTTAATCGGGAGGGCCCGGGCAGATACGCAGTATTTT. Amino acids: CASSLIGRARADTQYF. Together with reference TRBV7-3 and TRBJ2-3, the CDR3 gives the full variable domain: GAGVSQTPSNKVTEKGKYVELRCDPISGHTALYWYRQSLGQGPEFLIYFQGTGAADDSGLPNDRFFAVRPEGSVSTLKIQRTERGDSAVYLCASSLIGRARADTQYFGPGTRLTVL.

The V call is TRBV18, the J call TRBJ2-5, with TRBD2 matching over 12 bases. With V trimmed by 4 bases and J by 2 bases, 5 bases remained unmatched. CDR1 is KGHSH and CDR2 is LQKENI in the germline V gene. The CDR3 contains 16 residues. In nucleotides, the CDR3 is TGTGCCAGCTCACTGACTAGCGGGGGAGTGCAAGAGACCCAGTACTTC. It is translated as CASSLTSGGVQETQYF.

This chain connects TRBV19 to TRBJ1-5, with D maybe TRBD1 (6 bases). Germline V gene lookup returns CDR1 LNHDA and CDR2 SQIVND (reference sequence). With 4 bases removed from V and 0 bases from J, the gap between germline ends came to 13 bases. The CDR3 loop spans 16 amino acids. The CDR3 here is CASSKGQSYSNQPQHF. For the CDR3, the DNA is TGTGCCAGTAGTAAGGGACAAAGTTATAGCAATCAGCCCCAGCATTTT.

The rearrangement links TRBV19 to TRBJ1-2, with a tentative D call TRBD1 (5 bases). This CDR3 comprises 15 residues. V was trimmed by 0 bases and J by 4 bases, leaving 12 bases between them. Per germline, CDR1 LNHDA and CDR2 SQIVND (reference sequence). The CDR3 reads CASSIDRETFYGYTF. The CDR3 DNA follows: TGTGCCAGTAGTATAGACAGGGAAACCTTCTATGGCTACACCTTC.

The chain has TRBV24-1 and TRBJ2-2; 16 bases align to TRBD2. Trimming took 3 bases from V and 4 from J; bases not matched to a gene: 10. Germline V gene lookup returns CDR1 KGHDR and CDR2 SFDVKD. The CDR3 sequence is 20 residues long. The CDR3 reads CATSDPSGTSGRASTGELFF. The CDR3 DNA follows: TGTGCCACCAGTGATCCGTCCGGGACTAGCGGGAGGGCCTCCACCGGGGAGCTGTTTTTT.

The rearrangement links TRBV2 to TRBJ1-4, with D perhaps matching TRBD1 (5 bases). The V gene lost 6 bases and the J gene lost 8 bases, with 19 bases spanning the gap. The CDR3 loop spans 15 amino acids. CDR1 and CDR2 (germline): SNHLY, FYNNEI. CDR3 sequence: CASRNREGRGEKLFF. For the CDR3, the DNA is TGTGCCAGCAGGAACCGGGAGGGACGTGGGGAAAAACTGTTTTTT.

J is TRBJ2-1 and V is TRBV19; 7 nucleotides agree with TRBD1. The V gene's germline CDR1 is LNHDA and CDR2 SQIVND (reference sequence). The V gene end was trimmed by 10 bases and the J gene end by 4 bases; junction bases not matched to a gene: 7. The CDR3 contains 13 residues. CDR3 sequence (DNA): TGTGCCACGACGGACAGGTCTTACAATGAGCAGTTCTTC. Protein: CATTDRSYNEQFF.

This chain uses TRBV7-9 with TRBJ2-1; D gene ambiguous. Germline V gives CDR1 SEHNR, CDR2 FQNEAQ (reference sequence). The CDR3 spans 13 residues. The ends were cut back, 10 bases at V and 8 bases at J, with 18 bases in the middle. The CDR3 DNA follows: TGTGCCATCTCTCGCTCGGAGCAGTATGAGCAGTTCTTC. This codes for CAISRSEQYEQFF. The variable domain in full, completed from reference TRBV7-9 and TRBJ2-1, reads DTGVSQNPRHKITKRGQNVTFRCDPISEHNRLYWYRQTLGQGPEFLTYFQNEAQLEKSRLLSDRFSAERPKGSFSTLEIQRTEQGDSAMYLCAISRSEQYEQFFGPGTRLTVL.

The chain uses TRBV9 and TRBJ1-2, with 8 bases lining up with TRBD1. Trimming at V came to 7 bases and at J to 2 bases, leaving 10 bases not matched to a gene. Germline-derived CDR1 and CDR2 are SGDLS and YYNGEE. This CDR3 region has 15 residues. The CDR3 spells CASSAGGESNYGYTF. For the CDR3, the DNA is TGTGCCAGCTCAGCAGGGGGCGAGTCGAACTATGGCTACACCTTC.

The rearrangement links TRBV27 to TRBJ2-5; maybe TRBD1 (6 bases). The CDR3 covers 14 residues. Germline lookup yields CDR1 MNHEY and CDR2 SMNVEV (reference sequence). Trimming left V 4 bases short and J 2 bases short, with 11 bases between. The CDR3 sequence: CASSWGTGQETQYF. The CDR3, as DNA: TGTGCCAGCAGTTGGGGTACAGGGCAAGAGACCCAGTACTTC.

Comments on this clone: At the DNA level, this CDR3 is encoded by other sequences in the same sample as well. The V and J genes are TRBV5-1 and TRBJ1-2, with D tentatively TRBD1 (6 bases). The ends were cut back, 1 base at V and 3 bases at J, with 13 bases in the middle. Per the germline V gene, CDR1 is SGHRS and CDR2 is YFSETQ. This CDR3 comprises 15 residues. CDR3 loop: CASSLSGGSDYGYTF. The CDR3 DNA reads as TGCGCCAGCAGCTTGTCTGGGGGCTCTGACTATGGCTACACCTTC.

The chain carries TRBV7-9 and TRBJ1-2, with D unclear. CDR3 length equals 12 residues. Germline values: CDR1 SEHNR, CDR2 FQNEAQ (reference sequence). The germline V and J ends were trimmed by 5 bases and 3 bases, with 7 bases remaining between them. CDR3 residues: CASSERDYGYTF. In DNA form, the CDR3 reads TGTGCCAGCAGCGAAAGAGACTATGGCTACACCTTC.

The chain has TRBV7-2 and TRBJ2-3; 7 bases align to TRBD1. This CDR3 spans 14 amino acids. V was clipped by 3 bases and J by 6 bases; unmatched bases: 6. CDR1 and CDR2 from the germline V gene are SGHTA and FQGNSA. The CDR3 DNA reads as TGTGCCAGCAGCTTGAGGGGGCTTAGGGATACGCAGTATTTT. Translated: CASSLRGLRDTQYF.

The rearrangement uses TRBV5-4 and TRBJ2-1, with D possibly TRBD2 on 7 matching bases. V lost 0 bases to trimming and J lost 1 base, with 14 bases between them. The germline V gene has CDR1 SGHNT and CDR2 YYREEE (reference sequence). CDR3 size: 17 residues. The DNA for the CDR3 is TGTGCCAGCAGCTTGGGTGCGGGGGCCCGGTCCTACAATGAGCAGTTCTTC. Translated: CASSLGAGARSYNEQFF.

J is TRBJ2-7 and V is TRBV10-2, with 7 bases aligning to TRBD1. V shed 5 bases and J 4 bases; nucleotides not matched to a gene: 8. The CDR3 runs to 14 residues. The V gene's germline CDR1 is WSHSY and CDR2 SAAADI. As DNA, the CDR3 is TGCGCCAGCAGTAAAGACAGGGTCGAATACGAGCAGTACTTC. It encodes CASSKDRVEYEQYF.

V gene TRBV6-5 combines with J gene TRBJ1-5, with D hard to call. V was shortened by 5 bases and J by 2 bases, with 13 bases between the two germline ends. Germline V lookup: CDR1 MNHEY, CDR2 SVGAGI. This CDR3 contains 15 residues. CDR3 residues: CASSPFAGGNQPQHF. The DNA for the CDR3 is TGTGCCAGCAGTCCCTTCGCAGGCGGCAATCAGCCCCAGCATTTT.

The chain employs TRBV2 and TRBJ1-4, with 9 bases that match TRBD1. J gave up 7 bases and V 2 bases, and 11 bases lay outside the gene matches. In germline, CDR1 is SNHLY, CDR2 FYNNEI. CDR3 length equals 17 residues. The CDR3 DNA reads as TGTGCCAGCAGTGAATGGGGACAGGGCGTAGGTAGTGAAAAACTGTTTTTT. Translating gives CASSEWGQGVGSEKLFF.

V usage is TRBV11-1 and J usage is TRBJ1-2; D is ambiguous. CDR3 size: 15 residues. Germline V gene data show CDR1 as SGHAT and CDR2 as FQDESV (reference sequence). Trimming removed 4 bases from V and 2 bases from J, with 14 bases in between. DNA for the CDR3: TGTGCCAGCAGCTACACCCGATCCCCCAACTATGGCTACACCTTC. Protein sequence: CASSYTRSPNYGYTF. Supplemented by reference TRBV11-1 and TRBJ1-2, the full variable domain reads EAEVAQSPRYKITEKSQAVAFWCDPISGHATLYWYRQILGQGPELLVQFQDESVVDDSQLPKDRFSAERLKGVDSTLKIQPAELGDSAMYLCASSYTRSPNYGYTFGSGTRLTVV.

In its sample, this clone was seen once. The chain is built from TRBV29-1 and TRBJ2-1; 7 positions agree with TRBD2. The CDR3 extends over 15 amino acids. Looked up from germline, CDR1 is SQVTM and CDR2 is ANQGSEA. V shed 7 bases, J shed 5 bases, and the junction held 14 bases outside the gene matches. Written as DNA, the CDR3 is TGCAGCGCAGAAAGCGGGACCTTTACTAACAATGAGCAGTTCTTC. Amino acid sequence: CSAESGTFTNNEQFF.